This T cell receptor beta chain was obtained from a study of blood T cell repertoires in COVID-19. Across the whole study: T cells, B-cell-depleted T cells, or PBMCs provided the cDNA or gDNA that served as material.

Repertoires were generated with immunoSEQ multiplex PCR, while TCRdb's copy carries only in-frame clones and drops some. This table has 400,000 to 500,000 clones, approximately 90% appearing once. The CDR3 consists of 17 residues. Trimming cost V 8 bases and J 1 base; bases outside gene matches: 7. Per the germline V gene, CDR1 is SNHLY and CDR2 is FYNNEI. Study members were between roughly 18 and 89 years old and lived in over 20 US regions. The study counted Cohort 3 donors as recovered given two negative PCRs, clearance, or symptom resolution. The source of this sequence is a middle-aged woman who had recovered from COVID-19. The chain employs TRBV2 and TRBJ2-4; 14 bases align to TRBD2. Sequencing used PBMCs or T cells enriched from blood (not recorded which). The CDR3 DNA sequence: TGTGCCAGCTCCGGACTAGCGGGAGGAGCCGCCAAAAACATTCAGTACTTC. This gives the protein CASSGLAGGAAKNIQYF.